A selection of T cell receptor beta chains follows, all from one sample in a study of T-cell memory formation after mild COVID-19. TCRdb itself ran the 5' RACE reads through MiXCR, one entry per CDR3 protein. The sample carries 180,000 or so distinct CDR3 sequences, approximately 10% recorded once. The material sequenced was PBMCs or a T cell subset sorted from them (not recorded which). The receptors stem from a man between 18 and 35 years old who had mild COVID-19 (a few samples of this study predate the infection). Cell type and time point are not known. CDR3s include the opening cysteine and the closing phenylalanine or tryptophan. D genes are given only for firm matches. Clone size, where shown, is once, few, many, or a class for clones that have expanded.

TRBJ2-5	TRBV18	NA	TRBD2	TGTGCCAGCTCCCGTCTAGCGGTCCAAGAGACCCAGTACTTC	CASSRLAVQETQYF
TRBJ1-5	TRBV7-3	few	NA	TGTGCCAGCAGCTTAGTCGTCAGGGTGAGGAATCAGCCCCAGCATTTT	CASSLVVRVRNQPQHF
TRBJ1-2	TRBV15	NA	NA	TGTGCCACCAGCACCAGGACGGGGGGCTACACCTTC	CATSTRTGGYTF
TRBJ1-2	TRBV3-1	NA	NA	TGTGCCAGCAGCCAAGATACCAACTATGGCTACACCTTC	CASSQDTNYGYTF
TRBJ2-5	TRBV5-1	NA	NA	TGCGCCAGCAGCTTGGGGGGAGGTGAACCGACCCAGTACTTC	CASSLGGGEPTQYF
TRBJ2-6	TRBV6-5	NA	NA	TGTGCCAGCAGTTACTCGGGGAACTGGGCCAACGTCCTGACTTTC	CASSYSGNWANVLTF
TRBJ1-2	TRBV28	few	NA	TGTGCCAGCAGTTTAGAGGTCAGCTTCTATGGCTACACCTTC	CASSLEVSFYGYTF
TRBJ2-5	TRBV9	few	NA	TGTGCCAGCAGCGCTGGATCTGAAGAGACCCAGTACTTC	CASSAGSEETQYF
TRBJ1-1	TRBV12-3/TRBV12-4	NA	TRBD1	TGTGCCAGCACCCCGGACAGGGTGGGCACTGAAGCTTTCTTT	CASTPDRVGTEAFF
TRBJ1-2	TRBV19	few	NA	TGTGCCAGTAGTCAAATATACTATGGCTACACCTTC	CASSQIYYGYTF
TRBJ2-1	TRBV3-1	few	TRBD2	TGTGCCAGCAGCCAAGATGTGAGACTAGCGAGGAATGAGCAGTTCTTC	CASSQDVRLARNEQFF
TRBJ2-1	TRBV10-2	few	NA	TGCGCCAGCAGTAAATTGGACGGTGCCGAGGAGCAGTTCTTC	CASSKLDGAEEQFF
TRBJ2-3	TRBV7-2	many	NA	TGTGCCAGCAGCTTAGTAAGCGGGTTCCGAGATACGCAGTATTTT	CASSLVSGFRDTQYF
TRBJ2-7	TRBV5-6	few	NA	TGTGCCAGCAGCTCAACACAGGGCTCCTACGAGCAGTACTTC	CASSSTQGSYEQYF
TRBJ2-7	TRBV5-1	few	NA	TGCGCCAGCGGTCCGACAGACCGCGAGCAGTACTTC	CASGPTDREQYF
TRBJ2-7	TRBV11-1	few	NA	TGTGCCAGCAGCTTATCGGGGTTTAAGTACGAGCAGTACTTC	CASSLSGFKYEQYF
TRBJ2-3	TRBV7-3	NA	TRBD2	TGTGCCAGCAGCTTAGGCGGGGGGAAATTCACAGATACGCAGTATTTT	CASSLGGGKFTDTQYF
TRBJ1-2	TRBV10-3	NA	TRBD1	TGTGCCACCATTCGGGAGGGGGCCGTAGGCTATGGCTACACCTTC	CATIREGAVGYGYTF
TRBJ2-3	TRBV4-3	few	TRBD1	TGCGCCAGCAGCCAAGACAGGGGGCCCCCAGATACGCAGTATTTT	CASSQDRGPPDTQYF
TRBJ2-3	TRBV7-2	many	NA	TGTGCCAGCAGCTACAGGGCAGATACGCAGTATTTT	CASSYRADTQYF
TRBJ2-5	TRBV18	many	TRBD1	TGTGCCAGCTCACCGACAGGGGGGGAGGAGACCCAGTACTTC	CASSPTGGEETQYF
TRBJ1-2	TRBV4-2	NA	TRBD1	TGTGCCAGCAGCCAAGGGGGACAGGGAGGCGGCTACACCTTC	CASSQGGQGGGYTF
TRBJ1-2	TRBV20-1	NA	TRBD1	TGCAGTGCTACAACTCCGGGACAGTCCACTTATGGCTACACCTTC	CSATTPGQSTYGYTF
TRBJ2-3	TRBV7-8	few	TRBD2	TGTGCCAGCAGCTCAAGGACTAGCGGCACAGATACGCAGTATTTT	CASSSRTSGTDTQYF
TRBJ2-7	TRBV20-1	NA	TRBD1	TGCAGTGCTCGAGGGACAGGGGGGGACCCCTACGAGCAGTACTTC	CSARGTGGDPYEQYF
TRBJ2-1	TRBV6-2/TRBV6-3	NA	TRBD2	TGTGCCAGCAGTAGCCGTAGACTAGCCGGATACAATGAGCAGTTCTTC	CASSSRRLAGYNEQFF
TRBJ1-1	TRBV7-2	many	NA	TGTGCCAGCAGCCGACAGAGGTCGAACACTGAAGCTTTCTTT	CASSRQRSNTEAFF
TRBJ1-1	TRBV7-3	NA	NA	TGTGCCAGCAGCTTCGGAGGGACCACTGAAGCTTTCTTT	CASSFGGTTEAFF
TRBJ1-5	TRBV7-2	NA	NA	TGTGCCAGCAGCTTAGGGCCCCCAGGGAGAGGTCAGCCCCAGCATTTT	CASSLGPPGRGQPQHF
TRBJ2-5	TRBV6-5	few	NA	TGTGCCAGCAGTTACTCGAATCGGAGAGGGGAGACCCAGTACTTC	CASSYSNRRGETQYF
TRBJ1-4	TRBV5-4	many	TRBD1	TGTGCCAGCAGCAGACAGGGGGCGACTGAAAAACTGTTTTTT	CASSRQGATEKLFF
TRBJ2-3	TRBV5-1	many	TRBD2	TGCGCCAGCAGCTCGATGACTAGCGCAGATACGCAGTATTTT	CASSSMTSADTQYF
TRBJ2-2	TRBV6-5	few	NA	TGTGCCAGCAGTCTTGAGGGCGGGACAGATTCCACCGGGGAGCTGTTTTTT	CASSLEGGTDSTGELFF
TRBJ1-2	TRBV28	few	NA	TGTGCCAGCAGTTTACCCGAGGGAGGCTACACCTTC	CASSLPEGGYTF
TRBJ2-7	TRBV7-2	few	NA	TGTGCCAGCAGCCGCTTAGGGACACCATACGAGCAGTACTTC	CASSRLGTPYEQYF
TRBJ2-1	TRBV6-5	few	TRBD2	TGTGCCAGCAGAACAACTAGCGGGGGGAACTACAATGAGCAGTTCTTC	CASRTTSGGNYNEQFF
TRBJ1-5	TRBV20-1	NA	NA	TGCAGTGCTAGAGATCTGCGTCGGGGGAGCAGCAATCAGCCCCAGCATTTT	CSARDLRRGSSNQPQHF
TRBJ1-6	TRBV20-1	few	NA	TGCAGTGGACAGGAGGCCCCGAATTCACCCCTCCACTTT	CSGQEAPNSPLHF
TRBJ2-3	TRBV4-3	many	TRBD2	TGCGCCAGCAGCCACCGGGGGGGCACAGATACGCAGTATTTT	CASSHRGGTDTQYF
TRBJ2-3	TRBV20-1	many	NA	TGCAGTGCTAGACAGGGGACAGATACGCAGTATTTT	CSARQGTDTQYF
TRBJ1-5	TRBV9	NA	NA	TGTGCCAGCAGCGTAGCTGGAACCAGCAATCAGCCCCAGCATTTT	CASSVAGTSNQPQHF
TRBJ1-1	TRBV19	NA	NA	TGTGCCAGTAGTGCCTTCCTAGGGACTGAAGCTTTCTTT	CASSAFLGTEAFF
TRBJ2-5	TRBV11-2	NA	NA	TGTGCCAGCAGCTTCGGCGTTGTGAAGACCCAGTACTTC	CASSFGVVKTQYF